This is a list of T cell receptor beta chains from one sample in a study of persistence of HIV-infected CD4 T cells. Their antigen targets remain unknown. The assay was immunoSEQ multiplex PCR, and TCRdb's table has in-frame clones only and misses some. The sample consists of approximately 44,000 clones, roughly 90% of them appearing once. The material sequenced was CD4+ T cells sorted from PBMCs after roughly 19-hour stimulation, taken from a patient who received antiretroviral therapy. The receptors were sampled from an adult man with HIV who was CMV-seropositive. Each CDR3 is given with its conserved first and last residue. A D gene is named only where the DNA matches it firmly. Not all rows give a size; the values are once, few, many and, for expanded clones, a class.

j_gene | abundance | d_gene | v_gene | CDR3nt | CDR3aa
TRBJ1-5 | . | . | TRBV4-1 | TGCGCCAGCAGCCAAGAATTATCTAGCAATCAGCCCCAGCATTTT | CASSQELSSNQPQHF
TRBJ2-2 | . | TRBD2 | TRBV6-1 | TGTGCCAGCAGTGAACGGGGAGGGTGGTTCGGCGGGGAGCTGTTTTTT | CASSERGGWFGGELFF
TRBJ2-1 | . | . | TRBV5-1 | TGCGCCAGCAGCCCCGATAGGTTAGGGTATCCGAATGAGCAGTTCTTC | CASSPDRLGYPNEQFF
TRBJ2-6 | . | . | TRBV6-5 | TGTGCCAGCAGTTATCATTCATCTGGGGCCAACGTCCTGACTTTC | CASSYHSSGANVLTF
TRBJ2-2 | . | . | TRBV4-1 | TGCGCCAGCAGCCAAGATCAGGGGCAGGACACCGGGGAGCTGTTTTTT | CASSQDQGQDTGELFF
TRBJ2-2 | . | TRBD1 | TRBV3-1/TRBV3-2 | TGTGCCAGCAGCCAAGGCGGGACAGGGGGCAGCGGGGAGCTGTTTTTT | CASSQGGTGGSGELFF
TRBJ1-5 | . | . | TRBV6-6 | TGTGCCAGCAGTCGGACAGATTATCAGCCCCAGCATTTT | CASSRTDYQPQHF
TRBJ2-3 | . | TRBD2 | TRBV10-1 | TGCGCCACCAGCGAAAGCGGGGGGCGAGATACGCAGTATTTT | CATSESGGRDTQYF
TRBJ1-5 | . | TRBD1 | TRBV24-1 | TGTGCCACCAGTCAGACAGGGGTTAATCAGCCCCAGCATTTT | CATSQTGVNQPQHF
TRBJ2-2 | . | . | TRBV2 | TGTGCCAGCAGTGAGCAACCCACAGGGCACACCGGGGAGCTGTTTTTT | CASSEQPTGHTGELFF
TRBJ1-1 | . | TRBD1 | TRBV2 | TGTGCCAGCAGGAACAGGGGTATGAACACTGAAGCTTTCTTT | CASRNRGMNTEAFF
TRBJ2-7 | . | TRBD1 | TRBV27 | TGTGCCAGCAGTCCGGGACAGGGGGCGGTCTCCTACGAGCAGTACTTC | CASSPGQGAVSYEQYF
TRBJ1-6 | . | . | TRBV9 | TGTGCCAGCAGCGTAGACAGGGTGAGTTCACCCCTCCACTTT | CASSVDRVSSPLHF
TRBJ1-1 | . | . | TRBV3-1/TRBV3-2 | TGTGCCAGCACCCAATCCGAGGGGAAGACTGAAGCTTTCTTT | CASTQSEGKTEAFF
TRBJ2-1 | medium-sized | . | TRBV15 | TGTGCCACCAGCAGAGACCGACAGTCCTACAATGAGCAGTTCTTC | CATSRDRQSYNEQFF
TRBJ2-2 | once | TRBD1 | TRBV19 | TGTGCCAGTAGTATAATTGGGACAGGGGTCCGCGGGGAGCTGTTTTTT | CASSIIGTGVRGELFF
TRBJ2-3 | . | . | TRBV9 | TGTGCCAGCAGCCCGGGGGACCTTCGGCCCACGCAGTATTTT | CASSPGDLRPTQYF
TRBJ2-7 | . | . | TRBV28 | TGTGCCAGCAGCCCTGGGGGGACTTCATCCTACGAGCAGTACTTC | CASSPGGTSSYEQYF
TRBJ1-1 | few | . | TRBV6-5 | TGTGCCACCCTGATGACAGCGAACACTGAAGCTTTCTTT | CATLMTANTEAFF
TRBJ1-5 | . | . | TRBV6-1 | TGTGCCAGCAGTGACCGGGGGGGAAGGAGGTATCAGCCCCAGCATTTT | CASSDRGGRRYQPQHF
TRBJ1-1 | . | . | TRBV7-9 | TGTGCCAGCAGCCGATCCCGAGGCAATATGAACACTGAAGCTTTCTTT | CASSRSRGNMNTEAFF
TRBJ2-7 | . | TRBD1 | TRBV15 | TGTGCCATCCGGCATGCGGGACAGGGAACCTACGAGCAGTACTTC | CAIRHAGQGTYEQYF
TRBJ2-2 | once | TRBD2 | TRBV6-5 | TGTGCCAGCAACCTACTAGCGGGGGGCACCGGGGAGCTGTTTTTT | CASNLLAGGTGELFF
TRBJ2-3 | . | TRBD1 | TRBV9 | TGTGCCAGCAGCGTAGGGGAAGGGGGCCACTCTGATACGCAGTATTTT | CASSVGEGGHSDTQYF
TRBJ2-7 | few | . | TRBV6-5 | TGTGCCAGCAGTTACTCGGAGGGCGAGCAGTACTTC | CASSYSEGEQYF
TRBJ1-3 | . | TRBD1 | TRBV2 | TGTGCCAGCAGCGACGAACAGGGGGCTGGAAACACCATATATTTT | CASSDEQGAGNTIYF
TRBJ2-7 | . | . | TRBV2 | TGTGCCAGTATTATTTCGGACAGTAGCTCCTACGAGCAGTACTTC | CASIISDSSSYEQYF
TRBJ1-2 | . | . | TRBV28 | TGTGCCAGCGCGCCGGGGGTTGGTGGCTACACCTTC | CASAPGVGGYTF
TRBJ2-7 | . | TRBD2 | TRBV9 | TGTGCCAGCAGCGTAGGAGGGACTATCTCCGAGCAGTACTTC | CASSVGGTISEQYF
TRBJ1-2 | . | TRBD1 | TRBV28 | TGTGCCAGCAGTTCGGAGGGGGCGCGACCTTACGGCTACACCTTC | CASSSEGARPYGYTF
TRBJ2-3 | . | . | TRBV6-5 | TGTGCCACCCACACACAGTCTAGCACAGATACGCAGTATTTT | CATHTQSSTDTQYF
TRBJ1-3 | . | . | TRBV3-1/TRBV3-2 | TGTGCCAGCAGCCAGGGGGCTTCGGGAAACACCATATATTTT | CASSQGASGNTIYF
TRBJ2-2 | . | TRBD2 | TRBV11-2 | TGTGCCAGCAGCCCTGGACTAGCCACGGTCACCGGGGAGCTGTTTTTT | CASSPGLATVTGELFF
TRBJ1-1 | . | . | TRBV2 | TGTGCCAGCAGTGAAAATCGGGGGGGTGTCGCTGAAGCTTTCTTT | CASSENRGGVAEAFF
TRBJ2-2 | . | TRBD2 | TRBV28 | TGTGCCGGTGGACTAGCGGGATCCGGGGAGCTGTTTTTT | CAGGLAGSGELFF
TRBJ2-2 | . | . | TRBV6-5 | TGTGCCAGCAGTTACGATGTAACCGGGGAGCTGTTTTTT | CASSYDVTGELFF
TRBJ2-5 | few | TRBD2 | TRBV3-1/TRBV3-2 | TGTGCCAGCAGCCCTAGCGGGGGGGCTAGGGAGACCCAGTACTTC | CASSPSGGARETQYF
TRBJ1-1 | . | . | TRBV24-1 | TGTGCCACCAGTGAAAACACTGAAGCTTTCTTT | CATSENTEAFF
TRBJ2-1 | . | . | TRBV9 | TGTGCCAGCAGCGCAAGTGGGAGCTCCTACAATGAGCAGTTCTTC | CASSASGSSYNEQFF
TRBJ2-5 | once | TRBD1 | TRBV6-1 | TGTGCCAGCAGTGAAATGAGGGGGCGAGGAGAGACCCAGTACTTC | CASSEMRGRGETQYF
TRBJ1-6 | . | . | TRBV10-3 | TGTGCCATCAGTGGCGGGACACCCTATAATTCACCCCTCCACTTT | CAISGGTPYNSPLHF
TRBJ1-1 | . | TRBD1 | TRBV7-6 | TGTGCCAGCAGCTTACAGGGGGCCACTGAAGCTTTCTTT | CASSLQGATEAFF
TRBJ2-3 | . | . | TRBV12-3/TRBV12-4 | TGTGCCAGCAGGTCGGACAGCACAGATACGCAGTATTTT | CASRSDSTDTQYF
TRBJ2-7 | . | TRBD1 | TRBV12-3/TRBV12-4 | TGTGCCAGCAGTGGACAGGGGACGGGAGAGCAGTACTTC | CASSGQGTGEQYF
TRBJ2-1 | . | TRBD1 | TRBV4-1 | TGCGCCAGCAGCCGGGGTAGACCGGGACAGGGAGGAAATGAGCAGTTCTTC | CASSRGRPGQGGNEQFF
TRBJ1-1 | . | TRBD1 | TRBV3-1/TRBV3-2 | TGTGCCAGCAACCACAGGGGAAGGACTGAAGCTTTCTTT | CASNHRGRTEAFF
TRBJ1-6 | . | . | TRBV21-1 | TGTGCCAGCAGCAAAATTCCCAGGGGGCAATCCTATAATTCACCCCTCCACTTT | CASSKIPRGQSYNSPLHF
TRBJ1-1 | few | . | TRBV27 | TGTGCCAGCAGTTTGGGTTTTGGGGGGCGGGGGAGCACTGAAGCTTTCTTT | CASSLGFGGRGSTEAFF
TRBJ2-4 | . | TRBD1 | TRBV5-8 | TGTGCCAGCAGCACCCGCGGGCAGGGGGCGTCCAAAAACATTCAGTACTTC | CASSTRGQGASKNIQYF
TRBJ2-2 | . | . | TRBV5-8 | TGTGCCAGCAGCTTATGGGAGTTGACCGGGGAGCTGTTTTTT | CASSLWELTGELFF
TRBJ1-4 | . | . | TRBV18 | TGTGCCAGCTCACCAGGGAGGGTAAATGAAAAACTGTTTTTT | CASSPGRVNEKLFF
TRBJ1-4 | . | . | TRBV27 | TGTGCCAGCAGTGGCCCTAATGAAAAACTGTTTTTT | CASSGPNEKLFF
TRBJ2-2 | . | . | TRBV7-3 | TGTGCCAGCAGCCCGACGCCGACGAACACCGGGGAGCTGTTTTTT | CASSPTPTNTGELFF
TRBJ2-7 | once | . | TRBV3-1/TRBV3-2 | TGTGCCAGCAGCCAAGCAGGGAACAGCTACGAGCAGTACTTC | CASSQAGNSYEQYF